Following are 10 T cell receptor beta chains from one sample sequenced in a study of shared clonotypes between healthy human individuals. Assay used: immunoSEQ multiplex PCR; TCRdb lists only in-frame clones, some missing. The sample includes roughly 2,500,000 clones, 93% seen only once; the top ten take approximately 0.37%. The material sequenced was naive CD4+ T cells from PBMCs. The subset denotes: CD45RA+ positively selected. The receptors come from a man younger than 35 in good health. Some clones in this sample may be carry-over from other donors' samples.

The genes are TRBV6-5 and TRBJ1-1; D call uncertain. The CDR3 covers 13 residues. V was shortened by 6 bases and J by 3 bases, with 11 bases between the two germline ends. Germline CDR1 MNHEY, CDR2 SVGAGI. The CDR3 sequence: CASRDDGYTEAFF. In DNA form, the CDR3 reads TGTGCCAGCAGGGACGATGGGTACACTGAAGCTTTCTTT.

This clone was observed once. The rearrangement joins TRBV27 to TRBJ1-1; 8 bases line up with TRBD1. With V trimmed by 5 bases and J by 2 bases, 7 bases remained unmatched. The CDR3 contains 15 residues. Germline values: CDR1 MNHEY, CDR2 SMNVEV (reference sequence). In DNA form, the CDR3 reads TGTGCCAGCAGTCTGCCCGGGACAGGAAACACTGAAGCTTTCTTT. It encodes CASSLPGTGNTEAFF.

V and J are TRBV11-2 and TRBJ1-1; no clear D. CDR3 length: 13 amino acids. The V gene lost 7 bases and the J gene lost 1 base, with 10 bases spanning the gap. Germline CDR1 and CDR2: SGHAT and FQNNGV. CDR3 coding DNA: TGTGCCAGCATCACAACAGCGAACACTGAAGCTTTCTTT. It encodes CASITTANTEAFF.

The rearrangement links TRBV18 to TRBJ2-3; 10 bases map to TRBD2. The CDR3 has 16 residues. Trimming removed 3 bases from V and 4 bases from J; junction bases left unmatched: 7. Per germline, CDR1 KGHSH and CDR2 LQKENI. The CDR3 coding sequence is TGTGCCAGCTCACCCTTAGCGGGAGGCATTCCAGATACGCAGTATTTT. This translates into CASSPLAGGIPDTQYF.

The genes are TRBV7-2 and TRBJ2-1, with 7 bases fitting TRBD1. V shed 5 bases and J 4 bases; nucleotides not matched to a gene: 11. This CDR3 is 16 amino acids long. Germline assignment: CDR1 SGHTA and CDR2 FQGNSA. CDR3 protein: CASSPLGGRGYNEQFF. CDR3 nucleotides: TGTGCCAGCAGCCCCCTGGGTGGCAGGGGGTACAATGAGCAGTTCTTC.

This rearrangement joins TRBV2 to TRBJ1-1; D is ambiguous. The V end was cut by 1 base, the J end by 3 bases, with 9 bases between. Germline loops: CDR1 SNHLY, CDR2 FYNNEI. This CDR3 has 14 amino acids. CDR3 loop: CASSEEGRHTEAFF. Here the CDR3 DNA reads TGTGCCAGCAGTGAAGAAGGTCGCCACACTGAAGCTTTCTTT.

The chain has TRBV27 and TRBJ2-5; 12 bases map to TRBD2. Germline V gene sequence: CDR1 MNHEY, CDR2 SMNVEV (reference sequence). The CDR3 consists of 16 residues. V was clipped by 6 bases and J by 4 bases; unmatched bases: 9. CDR3 amino acids: CASSQTSGRPGETQYF. CDR3 sequence (DNA): TGTGCCAGCAGCCAGACTAGCGGGAGACCCGGAGAGACCCAGTACTTC.

This chain uses TRBV11-2 with TRBJ2-1; D possibly matches TRBD1 or TRBD2 (5 bases each). This CDR3 is 17 amino acids long. V lost 5 bases and J lost 7, with 24 bases in between. Germline-derived CDR1 and CDR2 are SGHAT and FQNNGV. The CDR3 DNA reads as TGTGCCAGCAGCCCCCTCGCCGGGGCAGGGAAGGGGAATGAGCAGTTCTTC. This gives the protein CASSPLAGAGKGNEQFF.

The chain is built from TRBV7-2 and TRBJ2-6; 7 nucleotides line up with TRBD2. Germline V lookup: CDR1 SGHTA, CDR2 FQGNSA. V shed 5 bases and J 0 bases; nucleotides not matched to a gene: 10. The CDR3 sequence is 18 residues long. The CDR3 region has the DNA TGTGCCAGCAGCACCTCTAGCGGATATGACTCTGGGGCCAACGTCCTGACTTTC. It is translated as CASSTSSGYDSGANVLTF.

The rearrangement uses TRBV28 and TRBJ1-1; D possibly corresponds to TRBD1 (5 bases). Germline CDR1 is MDHEN and CDR2 is SYDVKM. V lost 5 bases and J lost 2, with 15 bases in between. This CDR3 has 15 residues. CDR3 sequence: CASSPRKGTNTEAFF. CDR3 bases: TGTGCCAGCAGTCCCCGTAAAGGGACCAACACTGAAGCTTTCTTT. Looking up the rest from reference TRBV28 and TRBJ1-1 gives the full variable domain: DVKVTQSSRYLVKRTGEKVFLECVQDMDHENMFWYRQDPGLGLRLIYFSYDVKMKEKGDIPEGYSVSREKKERFSLILESASTNQTSMYLCASSPRKGTNTEAFFGQGTRLTVV.